What follows are 16 T cell receptor beta chains derived from one specimen sequenced in a study of tumor-infiltrating lymphocytes in localized non-small cell lung cancer. The repertoire was sequenced with immunoSEQ multiplex PCR; TCRdb's copy has only in-frame clones and lacks some. The sample shows almost 5,000 clones, 66% of them seen only once. Sequenced input: lung tumor tissue. The receptors derive from a human donor with non-small cell lung cancer.

In nucleotides, the CDR3 is TGTGCCAGCAGCCGTGCCCGGGCGGGAAATGGGAACACTGAAGCTTTCTTT. This codes for CASSRARAGNGNTEAFF. The V gene is TRBV7-9, the J gene TRBJ1-1; D not resolved. V lost 5 bases, J lost 1 base, and 20 bases lay in between. The CDR3 contains 17 residues. Per the germline V gene, CDR1 is SEHNR and CDR2 is FQNEAQ (reference sequence). The whole variable domain, filled in from reference TRBV7-9 and TRBJ1-1, reads DTGVSQNPRHKITKRGQNVTFRCDPISEHNRLYWYRQTLGQGPEFLTYFQNEAQLEKSRLLSDRFSAERPKGSFSTLEIQRTEQGDSAMYLCASSRARAGNGNTEAFFGQGTRLTVV.

The rearrangement uses TRBV5-1 and TRBJ1-2; D is undetermined. The germline V gene has CDR1 SGHRS and CDR2 YFSETQ. V was shortened by 5 bases and J by 4 bases, with 12 bases between the two germline ends. This CDR3 has 13 amino acids. The CDR3 DNA follows: TGCGCCAGCAGGCTTGACGGATCCTATGGCTACACCTTC. This translates into CASRLDGSYGYTF. Drawing the rest from reference TRBV5-1 and TRBJ1-2, the complete variable domain is KAGVTQTPRYLIKTRGQQVTLSCSPISGHRSVSWYQQTPGQGLQFLFEYFSETQRNKGNFPGRFSGRQFSNSRSEMNVSTLELGDSALYLCASRLDGSYGYTFGSGTRLTVV.

The chain carries TRBV5-6 and TRBJ2-2; D is unresolved. The CDR3 has 14 residues. V lost 0 bases to trimming and J lost 6 bases, with 9 bases between them. CDR1 and CDR2 (germline): SGHDT, YYEEEE. The CDR3 loop is CASSLVTPPGELFF. The CDR3 DNA reads TGTGCCAGCAGCTTGGTAACTCCACCCGGGGAGCTGTTTTTT. The complete variable domain, with remaining parts taken from reference TRBV5-6 and TRBJ2-2, reads DAGVTQSPTHLIKTRGQQVTLRCSPKSGHDTVSWYQQALGQGPQFIFQYYEEEERQRGNFPDRFSGHQFPNYSSELNVNALLLGDSALYLCASSLVTPPGELFFGEGSRLTVL.

CDR3 DNA: TGTGCCAGTAGTTTAGTAGGGACCCAAAACATTCAGTACTTC. Translation gives CASSLVGTQNIQYF. The V gene is TRBV19, the J gene TRBJ2-4, with D perhaps assigned TRBD1 or TRBD2 (5 bases each). The CDR3 runs 14 residues. Germline-derived CDR1 and CDR2 are LNHDA and SQIVND (reference sequence). Trimming removed 5 bases from V and 5 bases from J, with 13 bases in between.

This clone occurred a few times. The rearrangement uses TRBV18 and TRBJ2-7; TRBD1 is a possible D gene (5 bases). Trimming shortened V by 5 bases and J by 0 bases, and 11 bases separated the two germline ends. CDR3 length: 14 amino acids. CDR1 is KGHSH, CDR2 LQKENI, per germline. DNA for the CDR3: TGTGCCAGCTCATTTTCAGGGTTCTCCTACGAGCAGTACGTC. This sequence encodes CASSFSGFSYEQYV.

The chain carries TRBV5-5 and TRBJ2-7; D is possibly TRBD2 (5 bases). Germline CDR1 SGHKS, CDR2 YYEKEE (reference sequence). V lost 4 bases and J 2 bases, leaving 13 bases between the germline ends. This CDR3 is 14 amino acids long. The CDR3 spells CASSPLDGTYEQYF. As DNA, the CDR3 is TGTGCCAGCAGCCCCTTGGACGGGACCTACGAGCAGTACTTC.

This chain connects TRBV18 to TRBJ2-7; 10 nucleotides match TRBD1. Looked up from germline, CDR1 is KGHSH and CDR2 is LQKENI. CDR3 size: 14 residues. V trimming: 6 bases; J trimming: 3 bases; junction bases outside the gene matches: 5. In DNA form, the CDR3 reads TGTGCCAGCTCGGCCGGGACAGGGGACTACGAGCAGTACTTC. Translation: CASSAGTGDYEQYF.

The gene calls are TRBV19 and TRBJ2-3, with 7 bases that match TRBD2. The CDR3 contains 16 residues. CDR1 and CDR2 (germline): LNHDA, SQIVND (reference sequence). The V segment lost 7 bases and the J segment 0 bases; nucleotides outside the gene matches: 10. The CDR3 region has the DNA TGTGCCAGTACTAAGACAGCGGGGACTAGCACAGATACGCAGTATTTT. Its protein product is CASTKTAGTSTDTQYF. Full variable domain (remainder filled in from reference TRBV19 and TRBJ2-3): DGGITQSPKYLFRKEGQNVTLSCEQNLNHDAMYWYRQDPGQGLRLIYYSQIVNDFQKGDIAEGYSVSREKKESFPLTVTSAQKNPTAFYLCASTKTAGTSTDTQYFGPGTRLTVL.

The V gene is TRBV4-3, the J gene TRBJ2-5; 9 bases agree with TRBD1. The J call may be in error: the DNA end matches TRBJ2-7 better. The CDR3 totals 14 residues. The germline V gene has CDR1 LGHNA and CDR2 YSLEER. The CDR3: CASSPGTGYNEQYF. In DNA, the CDR3 is TGCGCCAGCAGCCCGGGGACAGGGTATAACGAGCAGTACTTC.

As for this clone: One junction end does not reproduce the germline sequence, and a read error may be involved. V gene TRBV25-1 combines with J gene TRBJ1-2; D is undetermined. CDR3 size: 14 residues. CDR1 is MGHDK, CDR2 SYGVNS, per germline. The CDR3 reads CVSSESGVNYGYTF. The CDR3 nucleotides are TGTGTCAGCAGTGAATCTGGCGTGAACTATGGCTACACCTTC.

This rearrangement joins TRBV27 to TRBJ1-4, with 7 bases aligning to TRBD1. The CDR3 length is 15 residues. The germline gives CDR1 MNHEY, CDR2 SMNVEV (reference sequence). Unmatched junction bases numbered 6, after V lost 6 bases and J lost 2 bases. The CDR3 sequence is CASRPTGSTNEKLFF. CDR3 sequence (DNA): TGTGCCAGCAGACCGACAGGGAGCACTAATGAAAAACTGTTTTTT.

The CDR3 bases are TGTGCCAGTAGTATCGGAGGGGGACAGATCCAAGAGACCCAGTACTTC. Amino acids: CASSIGGGQIQETQYF. J is TRBJ2-5 and V is TRBV19; possibly TRBD1 for D (7 bases). Germline loops: CDR1 LNHDA, CDR2 SQIVND (reference sequence). The V end lost 3 bases, the J end lost 1 base, and 15 bases lay between the germline ends. This CDR3 has 16 amino acids.

This clone has a single count. The rearrangement links TRBV27 to TRBJ2-3; unclear D gene. The CDR3 spans 13 residues. Germline CDR1 and CDR2: MNHEY and SMNVEV (reference sequence). V was pared by 5 bases and J by 4 bases, with 10 bases between. CDR3 DNA sequence: TGTGCCAGCAGTCCCGCCCTCTCAGATACGCAGTATTTT. It encodes CASSPALSDTQYF.

The V call is TRBV7-2, the J call TRBJ1-2; no firm D call. This CDR3 has 15 amino acids. The germline gives CDR1 SGHTA, CDR2 FQGNSA. V was pared by 2 bases and J by 8 bases, with 18 bases between. In nucleotides, the CDR3 is TGTGCCAGCAGCTTATTACGGGCAGCCCAACGCGGCTACACCTTC. Its translation: CASSLLRAAQRGYTF.

V gene TRBV4-3 combines with J gene TRBJ1-1, with a weak D call TRBD1 (6 bases). CDR3 length: 15 amino acids. The germline V and J ends were trimmed by 4 bases and 4 bases, with 16 bases remaining between them. Germline values: CDR1 LGHNA, CDR2 YSLEER. The CDR3 is CASSRSTGSLTEAFF. Written as DNA, the CDR3 is TGCGCCAGCAGCCGGTCCACAGGGAGTCTCACTGAAGCTTTCTTT.

The rearrangement links TRBV7-9 to TRBJ1-2; TRBD1 agrees at 9 bases. With V trimmed by 5 bases and J by 4 bases, 11 bases remained unmatched. Germline V CDR1 and CDR2: SEHNR, FQNEAQ (reference sequence). This CDR3 comprises 16 residues. In DNA, the CDR3 is TGTGCCAGCAGCCGTGGGACAGGGACTCGTAGCTATGGCTACACCTTC. As protein: CASSRGTGTRSYGYTF.